This TCR beta chain was retrieved from a study of T cells after yellow fever vaccination. Study-level results: Abundant clonotypes from the bulk population could contaminate FACS-sorted repertoires.

The ends lost 6 bases at V and 2 bases at J; junction bases unmatched: 13. This CDR3 comprises 15 residues. Looked up from germline, CDR1 is DFQATT and CDR2 is SNEGSKA (reference sequence). Template switching by 5'RACE produced TCR cDNA, adding a universal primer site and UMIs. TCRdb processed the 5' RACE reads anew with MiXCR; each CDR3 protein has one entry. The profile shows hundreds of thousands of distinct CDR3 sequences, approximately 13% of them singletons. Remarks on this clonotype: Antigen: not known.

This TCR was sampled from a young man who received the YFV17D yellow fever vaccine. The source material was PBMCs, sampled on the day of the yellow fever booster vaccination. The J gene is TRBJ2-7, the V gene TRBV20-1; the match to TRBD1 covers 7 bases. CDR3 region: CSATNLQGPAYEQYF. The CDR3 DNA sequence: TGCAGTGCGACAAATCTACAGGGGCCCGCCTACGAGCAGTACTTC.